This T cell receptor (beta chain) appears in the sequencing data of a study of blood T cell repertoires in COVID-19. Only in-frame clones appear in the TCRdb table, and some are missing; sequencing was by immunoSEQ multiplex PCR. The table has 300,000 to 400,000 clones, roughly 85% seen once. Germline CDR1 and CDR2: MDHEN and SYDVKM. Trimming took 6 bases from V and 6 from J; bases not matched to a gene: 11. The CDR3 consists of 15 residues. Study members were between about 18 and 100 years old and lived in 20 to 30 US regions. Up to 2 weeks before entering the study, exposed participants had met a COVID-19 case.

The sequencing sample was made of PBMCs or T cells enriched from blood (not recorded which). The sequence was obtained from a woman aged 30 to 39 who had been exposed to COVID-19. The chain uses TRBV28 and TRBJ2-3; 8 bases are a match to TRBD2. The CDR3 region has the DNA TGTGCCAGCAGCCTCAGCGGGAGTCGGTCCGATACGCAGTATTTT. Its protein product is CASSLSGSRSDTQYF.